The 31 T cell receptor beta chains listed next were all sequenced from one sample in a study of cytomegalovirus exposure and HLA in healthy donors (TCRdb year 2017). The method was the immunoSEQ multiplex PCR assay. For the multiplex PCR, a mixture combining 60 forward primers for TCR Vbeta segments and 13 reverse primers for TCR Jbeta segments was used. Entries here come from immuneACCESS through TCRdb and include only in-frame sequences with V and J called. Some clones fail to appear in such tables; in the studies checked, an unresolved V gene covers under half of the shortfall, and the cause of the remainder is unknown. Present in this sample are roughly 130,000 clones, about 63% of which were seen just once. The ten largest make up about 1.6% of the sample. The sequenced material came from PBMCs. The origin of the receptors is a man aged 25 to 40 in good health and CMV-seropositive.

The chain is built from TRBV19 and TRBJ1-1; D is ambiguous. Germline V gene lookup returns CDR1 LNHDA and CDR2 SQIVND (reference sequence). With 3 bases removed from V and 1 base from J, the gap between germline ends came to 18 bases. The CDR3 runs to 17 residues. The CDR3 reads CASSIFYWAEGNTEAFF. In nucleotides, the CDR3 is TGTGCCAGTAGTATCTTTTACTGGGCGGAGGGGAACACTGAAGCTTTCTTT. Variable domain in full (rest from reference TRBV19 and TRBJ1-1): DGGITQSPKYLFRKEGQNVTLSCEQNLNHDAMYWYRQDPGQGLRLIYYSQIVNDFQKGDIAEGYSVSREKKESFPLTVTSAQKNPTAFYLCASSIFYWAEGNTEAFFGQGTRLTVV.

CDR3 DNA: TGTGCCAGCAGCTTATCCCTAGCGTCCTCCTACAATGAGCAGTTCTTC. This gives the protein CASSLSLASSYNEQFF. The V and J genes are TRBV7-9 and TRBJ2-1; weak D call: TRBD2 (6 bases). The CDR3 contains 16 residues. Germline V gene lookup returns CDR1 SEHNR and CDR2 FQNEAQ (reference sequence). Trimming cost V 2 bases and J 0 bases, with 11 bases left between them.

The chain links TRBV4-3 to TRBJ1-4; possibly TRBD1 for D (5 bases). This CDR3 comprises 18 residues. V lost 4 bases, J lost 0 bases, and 18 bases lay in between. Germline-derived CDR1 and CDR2 are LGHNA and YSLEER. The DNA of the CDR3 is TGCGCCAGCAGCCCGAGGACATCTTATTCTGCAACTAATGAAAAACTGTTTTTT. It codes for CASSPRTSYSATNEKLFF.

This clone was found a few times. This rearrangement joins TRBV10-1 to TRBJ2-5; the match to TRBD2 covers 12 bases. The tail of the sequence fits TRBJ2-7 better, so the J call may be wrong. The CDR3 has 14 residues. Looked up from germline, CDR1 is WNHNN and CDR2 is SYGVQD (reference sequence). The DNA of the CDR3 is TGCGCCAGCAGTAAGACTAGCGGGGGATACGAGCAGTACTTC. Protein sequence: CASSKTSGGYEQYF.

The chain combines TRBV4-3 with TRBJ2-1; a possible D gene is TRBD1 (6 bases). The ends were cut back, 3 bases at V and 10 bases at J, with 16 bases in the middle. The CDR3 has 14 residues. CDR1 is LGHNA and CDR2 is YSLEER in the germline V gene. The CDR3 is CASSHRNRDGEQFF. Written as DNA, the CDR3 is TGCGCCAGCAGCCACAGAAACAGGGACGGGGAGCAGTTCTTC.

This clone has a handful of counts. The V and J genes are TRBV7-2 and TRBJ2-5; D uncertain. This CDR3 is built from 15 residues. Germline lookup yields CDR1 SGHTA and CDR2 FQGNSA. Trimming took 2 bases from V and 4 from J, leaving 14 bases between them. CDR3 loop: CASSLSQERGETQYF. CDR3 nucleotides: TGTGCCAGCAGCTTATCCCAAGAAAGAGGAGAGACCCAGTACTTC.

V is TRBV7-9 and J is TRBJ2-7, with D tentatively TRBD1 (5 bases). The CDR3 length is 13 residues. Germline V gene sequence: CDR1 SEHNR, CDR2 FQNEAQ (reference sequence). V was trimmed by 5 bases and J by 7 bases, leaving 15 bases between them. The CDR3 sequence: CASSKSSSGEQYF. The DNA of the CDR3 is TGTGCCAGCAGCAAGTCCTCTTCAGGGGAGCAGTACTTC.

This chain links TRBV7-2 with TRBJ2-7; TRBD2 aligns across 9 bases. Germline values: CDR1 SGHTA, CDR2 FQGNSA. The J segment lost 6 bases and the V segment lost 3 bases, leaving 6 bases of the junction unmatched. This CDR3 is 14 amino acids long. The CDR3 DNA is TGTGCCAGCAGCTTGGTAGCGGGAGCGGGCGAGCAGTACTTC. This gives the protein CASSLVAGAGEQYF.

The gene calls are TRBV27 and TRBJ1-2; D is possibly TRBD1 (6 bases). The CDR3 is 13 residues long. Germline V lookup: CDR1 MNHEY, CDR2 SMNVEV (reference sequence). V lost 6 bases to trimming and J lost 9 bases, with 17 bases between them. This chain's CDR3 is CASSADRIGSYTF. The CDR3 DNA follows: TGTGCCAGCAGCGCCGACAGGATTGGTAGCTACACCTTC.

The chain has TRBV5-1 and TRBJ1-2; 7 nucleotides agree with TRBD1. The V gene end was trimmed by 6 bases and the J gene end by 0 bases; junction bases not matched to a gene: 8. This CDR3 has 15 residues. CDR1 SGHRS and CDR2 YFSETQ come from the germline V gene. DNA of the CDR3: TGCGCCAGCAACCTAGGGACAGAAGCTAACTATGGCTACACCTTC. Protein product: CASNLGTEANYGYTF.

The chain carries TRBV27 and TRBJ2-2, with TRBD2 matching over 13 bases. Per germline, CDR1 MNHEY and CDR2 SMNVEV (reference sequence). The CDR3 loop spans 19 amino acids. V dropped 6 bases and J dropped 1; count of bases not matched to a gene: 11. The CDR3 reads CASRLRTSGSGGNTGELFF. In nucleotides, the CDR3 is TGTGCCAGCAGACTTAGGACTAGCGGGAGCGGCGGGAACACCGGGGAGCTGTTTTTT.

The rearrangement uses TRBV5-1 and TRBJ2-4, with 12 positions matching TRBD2. This CDR3 has 15 amino acids. Germline values: CDR1 SGHRS, CDR2 YFSETQ. V lost 0 bases and J lost 6; bases outside the gene matches: 1. The CDR3, as DNA: TGCGCCAGCAGCTTGGCTAGCGGGGGGGGAAACATTCAGTACTTC. It translates to CASSLASGGGNIQYF.

The V and J genes are TRBV4-1 and TRBJ2-7, with D perhaps matching TRBD2 (6 bases). The V and J ends lost 8 bases and 6 bases respectively, with 20 bases between them. CDR1 is MGHRA and CDR2 is YSYEKL in the germline V gene. The CDR3 is 14 amino acids. CDR3 amino acids: CASGRDLGRPEQYF. The CDR3 DNA is TGCGCCAGCGGGCGGGATTTAGGACGACCCGAGCAGTACTTC.

This clone showed up just once. The V gene is TRBV10-3, the J gene TRBJ2-1; 9 bases are a match to TRBD2. CDR3 length: 14 amino acids. Germline values: CDR1 ENHRY, CDR2 SYGVKD. With 10 bases clipped from V and 2 bases from J, the junction kept 6 bases outside the gene matches. CDR3 nucleotide sequence: TGTGCCACCGTAGCGGGAGCGGCCTACAATGAGCAGTTCTTC. This encodes CATVAGAAYNEQFF.

This clone was detected only a few times. The rearrangement uses TRBV6-4 and TRBJ2-3; D not resolved. Trimming left V 3 bases short and J 0 bases short, with 13 bases between. CDR1 MRHNA and CDR2 SNTAGT come from the germline V gene. The CDR3 has 16 amino acids. The CDR3: CASSEKLELSTDTQYF. CDR3 coding DNA: TGTGCCAGCAGTGAGAAGCTAGAACTAAGCACAGATACGCAGTATTTT.

The chain links TRBV11-2 to TRBJ1-3, with unresolved D. The CDR3 covers 14 residues. The germline V and J ends were trimmed by 5 bases and 0 bases, with 8 bases remaining between them. Germline assignment: CDR1 SGHAT and CDR2 FQNNGV. The CDR3 nucleotides read TGTGCCAGCAGCCCGACATTCTCTGGAAACACCATATATTTT. Protein sequence: CASSPTFSGNTIYF.

This clone was picked up a small number of times. The chain is built from TRBV11-2 and TRBJ1-4; tentative D call: TRBD1 (6 bases). Germline V gene data show CDR1 as SGHAT and CDR2 as FQNNGV. This CDR3 has 15 residues. V gave up 4 bases and J gave up 8 bases, with 17 bases separating them. CDR3 region: CASSSTGSPAEKLFF. Here the CDR3 DNA reads TGTGCCAGCAGCTCGACAGGCTCCCCGGCAGAAAAACTGTTTTTT.

This clone has only a few counts. The rearrangement links TRBV19 to TRBJ1-3, with D unclear. The germline V and J ends were trimmed by 7 bases and 11 bases, with 15 bases remaining between them. The germline gives CDR1 LNHDA, CDR2 SQIVND (reference sequence). The CDR3 is 12 residues long. CDR3 residues: CASTMWRNPIYF. In DNA, the CDR3 is TGTGCCAGTACGATGTGGAGAAATCCCATATATTTT.

This rearrangement joins TRBV6-5 to TRBJ1-5, with TRBD1 matching 7 bases. Germline CDR1 reads MNHEY; CDR2 reads SVGAGI. J lost 0 bases, V lost 6 bases, and 2 bases had no gene match. This CDR3 is built from 14 residues. CDR3 bases: TGTGCCAGCAGCCGGGACAGTAGCAATCAGCCCCAGCATTTT. It codes for CASSRDSSNQPQHF.

The chain combines TRBV29-1 with TRBJ1-1, with 9 bases matching TRBD1. V lost 7 bases to trimming and J lost 3 bases; unmatched junction nucleotides: 3. The V gene's germline CDR1 is SQVTM and CDR2 ANQGSEA. This CDR3 comprises 12 residues. CDR3 DNA sequence: TGCAGCGGGGACAGGGCCGACACTGAAGCTTTCTTT. This gives the protein CSGDRADTEAFF.

In the case of this clone: Other DNA sequences of this sample code for an identical CDR3. The V call is TRBV2, the J call TRBJ2-1; unclear D gene. The CDR3 extends over 11 amino acids. V shed 7 bases and J shed 9 bases, with 10 bases lying between them. Germline lookup yields CDR1 SNHLY and CDR2 FYNNEI. CDR3 region: CASTLSSEQFF. CDR3 nucleotide sequence: TGTGCCAGCACCTTAAGTAGTGAGCAGTTCTTC.

This chain's CDR3 is CASSLRSGTYEQYF. As DNA, the CDR3 is TGCGCCAGCAGCTTGCGGTCAGGTACCTACGAGCAGTACTTC. This chain uses TRBV5-1 with TRBJ2-7; D is uncertain. The CDR3 runs to 14 residues. V was clipped by 1 base and J by 2 bases, with 10 bases between them. From germline, CDR1 is SGHRS and CDR2 YFSETQ.

This chain uses TRBV9 with TRBJ2-4; 8 bases are a match to TRBD2. The CDR3 sequence is 15 residues long. The V and J ends lost 3 bases and 6 bases, in that order; junction bases with no gene match: 8. Germline-derived CDR1 and CDR2 are SGDLS and YYNGEE. The chain's CDR3 is CASSESGSLGNIQYF. The CDR3 nucleotides are TGTGCCAGCAGCGAGAGCGGGAGCCTCGGAAACATTCAGTACTTC.

In its sample, this clone was seen a few times. V is TRBV27 and J is TRBJ2-5, with D unresolved. This CDR3 has 15 residues. Germline values: CDR1 MNHEY, CDR2 SMNVEV (reference sequence). Trimming took off 0 bases at V and 2 bases at J, with 10 bases between the two ends. CDR3 region: CASSLSTGLQETQYF. The CDR3 DNA sequence: TGTGCCAGCAGTTTATCGACCGGGTTGCAAGAGACCCAGTACTTC.

This clone has more than one count but fewer than ten. The rearrangement links TRBV5-1 to TRBJ2-2; 7 bases are a match to TRBD2. This CDR3 has 18 residues. CDR1 is SGHRS and CDR2 is YFSETQ in the germline V gene. Trimming took 4 bases from V and 4 from J; bases not matched to a gene: 16. The CDR3 region is CASSDEPLAALSTGELFF. The CDR3 DNA reads TGCGCCAGCAGCGATGAACCCCTAGCGGCTCTAAGCACCGGGGAGCTGTTTTTT.

V gene TRBV9 combines with J gene TRBJ2-5; 7 nucleotides agree with TRBD1. The CDR3 covers 14 residues. Germline V gene lookup returns CDR1 SGDLS and CDR2 YYNGEE. Trimming removed 3 bases from V and 5 bases from J; junction bases left unmatched: 7. CDR3 bases: TGTGCCAGCAGCGCCCTGACAGGGTCGGAGACCCAGTACTTC. Translating gives CASSALTGSETQYF.

This clone has only a few counts. The V call is TRBV5-6, the J call TRBJ2-5; TRBD2 aligns across 9 bases. This CDR3 has 14 residues. J was trimmed by 11 bases and V by 4 bases; bases with no gene match: 12. Germline V gene data show CDR1 as SGHDT and CDR2 as YYEEEE. CDR3 DNA: TGTGCCAGCAGCCCCGTAGCGGGAGATGGGGAGCAGTACTTC. Translated: CASSPVAGDGEQYF.

The chain combines TRBV5-5 with TRBJ2-7; a weak D match, TRBD2 (7 bases). The germline CDR1 and CDR2 sequences are SGHKS and YYEKEE (reference sequence). V lost 3 bases to trimming and J lost 5 bases, with 21 bases between them. The CDR3 contains 16 residues. CDR3 amino acids: CASSSKPGTGGHEQYF. The CDR3 coding sequence is TGTGCCAGCAGCTCCAAACCCGGCACCGGGGGGCACGAGCAGTACTTC.

The rearrangement links TRBV5-6 to TRBJ2-5; TRBD1 is a possible D gene (6 bases). The ends were cut back, 4 bases at V and 3 bases at J, with 13 bases in the middle. The CDR3 contains 14 residues. CDR1 SGHDT and CDR2 YYEEEE come from the germline V gene. The CDR3 spells CASSTRDTEETQYF. CDR3 in DNA: TGTGCCAGCAGCACCCGGGACACCGAAGAGACCCAGTACTTC.

This chain links TRBV7-9 with TRBJ2-7, with D possibly being TRBD1 (6 bases). Looked up from germline, CDR1 is SEHNR and CDR2 is FQNEAQ (reference sequence). The CDR3 extends over 12 amino acids. Trimming took off 5 bases at V and 5 bases at J, with 10 bases between the two ends. The CDR3 DNA follows: TGTGCCAGCAGCCGCAGGGGCAACGAGCAGTACTTC. Amino acid sequence: CASSRRGNEQYF.

The chain carries TRBV29-1 and TRBJ2-7; weak D call: TRBD1 (8 bases). Germline CDR1 is SQVTM and CDR2 is ANQGSEA. This CDR3 is 20 amino acids long. The V and J ends lost 8 bases and 2 bases respectively, with 37 bases between them. DNA for the CDR3: TGCAGCATTCTAGGAAGGGGGGACAGGAGTCGCGGGAGCCTAACCTACGAGCAGTACTTC. This encodes CSILGRGDRSRGSLTYEQYF.